The 12 T cell receptor beta chains listed next were all sequenced from one sample in a study of cytomegalovirus exposure and HLA in healthy donors. The PCR used 60 Vbeta and 13 Jbeta primers. The assay was immunoSEQ multiplex PCR, and TCRdb's table has in-frame clones only and misses some. The sample consists of 190,000 or so clones, around 83% of them appearing once. The material sequenced was PBMCs. Receptors originate from a man between 45 and 60 years old in good health and CMV-seronegative.

This clone has only one observation. The chain has TRBV7-2 and TRBJ2-3; D is possibly TRBD1 (5 bases). Per the germline V gene, CDR1 is SGHTA and CDR2 is FQGNSA. The CDR3 is made up of 13 amino acids. Trimming pared 3 bases from V and 4 bases from J, leaving 8 bases between. CDR3: CASSLQGADTQYF. The CDR3 bases are TGTGCCAGCAGCTTGCAGGGCGCAGATACGCAGTATTTT.

This clone was detected once. J is TRBJ2-3 and V is TRBV4-2, with 13 bases lining up with TRBD2. With V trimmed by 3 bases and J by 4 bases, 10 bases remained unmatched. This CDR3 contains 18 residues. CDR1 is LGHNA and CDR2 is YNFKEQ in the germline V gene. CDR3: CASSHRVRTSGSADTQYF. In nucleotides, the CDR3 is TGTGCCAGCAGCCATAGGGTTAGGACTAGCGGGAGTGCAGATACGCAGTATTTT.

The rearrangement uses TRBV14 and TRBJ1-2; 8 bases align to TRBD1. V lost 4 bases, J lost 4 bases, and 8 bases stayed unmatched. The length of the CDR3 is 15 residues. Germline V gene sequence: CDR1 SGHDN, CDR2 FVKESK. The CDR3 reads CASSLQTGTGYGYTF. The CDR3 DNA reads as TGTGCCAGCAGCCTACAAACAGGGACAGGCTATGGCTACACCTTC. Using reference TRBV14 and TRBJ1-2 for the parts outside the CDR3, the full variable domain is EAGVTQFPSHSVIEKGQTVTLRCDPISGHDNLYWYRRVMGKEIKFLLHFVKESKQDESGMPNNRFLAERTGGTYSTLKVQPAELEDSGVYFCASSLQTGTGYGYTFGSGTRLTVV.

In DNA form, the CDR3 reads TGTGCCAGCGCCCAGTTCAGAAATCAGCCCCAGCATTTT. Translated, it gives CASAQFRNQPQHF. V is TRBV28 and J is TRBJ1-5; D is unresolved. The CDR3 consists of 13 residues. The V end lost 8 bases, the J end lost 4 bases, and 12 bases lay between the germline ends. Germline V gene data show CDR1 as MDHEN and CDR2 as SYDVKM.

The chain is built from TRBV4-2 and TRBJ2-2; 8 nucleotides agree with TRBD1. There are 16 residues in the CDR3. Losses at the gene ends were 1 base for V and 1 base for J; bases not matched to a gene: 2. Germline values: CDR1 LGHNA, CDR2 YNFKEQ. CDR3 loop: CASSQGQGMNTGELFF. The DNA for the CDR3 is TGTGCCAGCAGCCAAGGACAGGGGATGAACACCGGGGAGCTGTTTTTT.

In its sample, this clone was seen a few times. The DNA of the CDR3 is TGCGCCAGCAGCCAATTGGGGACAGGGGTGTTTGGCTACACCTTC. Its protein is CASSQLGTGVFGYTF. The chain links TRBV4-3 to TRBJ1-2; TRBD1 matches at 10 bases. CDR3 length: 15 amino acids. Germline V gene sequence: CDR1 LGHNA, CDR2 YSLEER. The junction had 7 bases not matched to a gene; V was cut back by 2 bases and J by 7 bases.

This sequence joins TRBV27 and TRBJ2-1; possibly TRBD2 for D (6 bases). The germline V and J ends were trimmed by 5 bases and 4 bases, with 15 bases remaining between them. Germline V lookup: CDR1 MNHEY, CDR2 SMNVEV (reference sequence). The CDR3 is made up of 15 amino acids. CDR3 sequence reads: CASSPGVADYNEQFF. The CDR3 coding sequence is TGTGCCAGCAGTCCCGGGGTAGCGGATTACAATGAGCAGTTCTTC.

The J gene is TRBJ2-7, the V gene TRBV4-3, with 8 bases matching TRBD2. Germline lookup yields CDR1 LGHNA and CDR2 YSLEER. The J segment lost 2 bases and the V segment lost 4 bases, leaving 7 bases of the junction unmatched. The CDR3 sequence is 15 residues long. CDR3 sequence: CASSPGLASTYEQYF. The CDR3 DNA sequence: TGCGCCAGCAGCCCAGGACTAGCCTCTACCTACGAGCAGTACTTC.

The chain employs TRBV18 and TRBJ1-5, with D possibly matching TRBD1 (6 bases). This CDR3 is built from 13 residues. V gave up 1 base and J gave up 8 bases, with 9 bases separating them. Per germline, CDR1 KGHSH and CDR2 LQKENI. The CDR3 loop is CASSPQGEEPQHF. CDR3 in DNA: TGTGCCAGCTCACCACAGGGGGAAGAGCCCCAGCATTTT.

The chain recombines TRBV6-1 with TRBJ1-2; 9 bases are shared with TRBD1. In germline, CDR1 is MNHNS, CDR2 SASEGT. Trimming removed 4 bases from V and 2 bases from J; junction bases left unmatched: 5. This CDR3 is 15 amino acids long. The chain's CDR3 is CASSVITGGNYGYTF. DNA of the CDR3: TGTGCCAGCAGTGTCATCACAGGGGGCAACTATGGCTACACCTTC.

The chain carries TRBV5-4 and TRBJ2-3; 9 bases align to TRBD1. Per germline, CDR1 SGHNT and CDR2 YYREEE (reference sequence). V was clipped by 1 base and J by 4 bases; unmatched bases: 10. This CDR3 comprises 17 residues. CDR3 region: CASSLYQTGGASDTQYF. The CDR3 nucleotides read TGTGCCAGCAGCTTGTACCAAACAGGGGGCGCGTCAGATACGCAGTATTTT.

The V call is TRBV7-2, the J call TRBJ2-5; 8 nucleotides align to TRBD1. Trimming took 3 bases from V and 2 from J; bases not matched to a gene: 5. Germline CDR1 reads SGHTA; CDR2 reads FQGNSA. This CDR3 is built from 15 residues. DNA of the CDR3: TGTGCCAGCAGCTTTCAGGGGGCAGCTCAAGAGACCCAGTACTTC. This sequence encodes CASSFQGAAQETQYF.